The 24 T cell receptor beta chains listed next were all sequenced from one sample in a study of glioma-infiltrating T cells after dendritic cell vaccination. Here immunoSEQ multiplex PCR was the method, and the copy in TCRdb shows in-frame clones only, minus some. The sample has tens of thousands of clones; 81% are singletons. The starting material was blood, obtained before dendritic cell vaccination. These receptors all stem from a human donor with glioblastoma.

The rearrangement uses TRBV5-8 and TRBJ1-1; no reliable D call. The length of the CDR3 is 13 residues. Trimming took off 3 bases at V and 5 bases at J, with 11 bases between the two ends. CDR1 and CDR2 (germline): SGHTS, YDEGEE. CDR3 sequence reads: CASSSTRGTEAFF. In nucleotides, the CDR3 is TGTGCCAGCAGCTCGACCCGAGGAACTGAAGCTTTCTTT.

V gene TRBV19 combines with J gene TRBJ1-1, with D uncertain. CDR1 is LNHDA, CDR2 SQIVND, per germline (reference sequence). V was pared by 3 bases and J by 1 base, with 6 bases between. The CDR3 spans 13 residues. This CDR3 is CASSIQKNTEAFF. CDR3 nucleotide sequence: TGTGCCAGTAGTATTCAAAAGAACACTGAAGCTTTCTTT. The variable domain in full, completed from reference TRBV19 and TRBJ1-1, reads DGGITQSPKYLFRKEGQNVTLSCEQNLNHDAMYWYRQDPGQGLRLIYYSQIVNDFQKGDIAEGYSVSREKKESFPLTVTSAQKNPTAFYLCASSIQKNTEAFFGQGTRLTVV.

CDR3 residues: CASSAEGQGKFYGYTF. DNA for the CDR3: TGTGCCAGCAGTGCCGAAGGCCAGGGCAAGTTCTATGGCTACACCTTC. The chain is built from TRBV7-3 and TRBJ1-2; maybe TRBD1 (5 bases). This CDR3 is 16 amino acids long. V was shortened by 6 bases and J by 4 bases, with 21 bases between the two germline ends. Germline CDR1 is SGHTA and CDR2 is FQGTGA.

This sequence joins TRBV6-1 and TRBJ2-7, with 7 positions matching TRBD2. The CDR3 is made up of 17 amino acids. Germline values: CDR1 MNHNS, CDR2 SASEGT. With V trimmed by 6 bases and J by 6 bases, 20 bases remained unmatched. The CDR3 loop is CASSEHGLVREWSEQYF. In nucleotides, the CDR3 is TGTGCCAGCAGCGAACATGGACTAGTTCGAGAGTGGAGCGAGCAGTACTTC.

V and J are TRBV7-8 and TRBJ2-5, with D possibly being TRBD2 (6 bases). Germline loops: CDR1 SGHVS, CDR2 FQNEAQ. The CDR3 totals 14 residues. Between the trimmed V and J ends, which lost 4 bases and 5 bases, there was a span of 14 bases. The CDR3 reads CASSSRLGTETQYF. CDR3 sequence (DNA): TGTGCCAGCAGCTCAAGACTAGGGACGGAGACCCAGTACTTC.

Points on this clone: At one boundary the junction diverges from the germline segment, which might be a read error. The gene calls are TRBV7-2 and TRBJ2-5; 9 bases line up with TRBD2. In germline, CDR1 is SGHTA, CDR2 FQGNSA. The CDR3 has 17 residues. The DNA for the CDR3 is TGTGCCAGCAGCTTAGATGGCCTTAGCGGGGGTCAAGGGACCCAGTACTTC. It codes for CASSLDGLSGGQGTQYF.

The V call is TRBV5-1, the J call TRBJ2-2; 10 nucleotides line up with TRBD1. The CDR3 covers 17 residues. The V and J ends lost 4 bases and 0 bases, in that order; junction bases with no gene match: 6. The germline V gene encodes CDR1 SGHRS and CDR2 YFSETQ. The CDR3 DNA sequence: TGCGCCAGCAGCGGCCGGGACAGGGGAACGAACACCGGGGAGCTGTTTTTT. Translating it yields CASSGRDRGTNTGELFF.

The V and J genes are TRBV7-2 and TRBJ2-3; tentative D call: TRBD1 (5 bases). V was pared by 1 base and J by 2 bases, with 16 bases between. Germline CDR1 SGHTA, CDR2 FQGNSA. The CDR3 totals 17 residues. The CDR3 is CASSLELTEDYTDTQYF. CDR3 DNA: TGTGCCAGCAGCTTAGAACTGACAGAAGATTACACAGATACGCAGTATTTT.

The chain carries TRBV5-1 and TRBJ2-7, with 8 bases lining up with TRBD2. There are 18 residues in the CDR3. Germline V lookup: CDR1 SGHRS, CDR2 YFSETQ. With V trimmed by 3 bases and J by 1 base, 15 bases remained unmatched. The CDR3 spells CASSWGPGGGSESYEQYF. The CDR3 DNA follows: TGCGCCAGCAGCTGGGGGCCTGGCGGGGGGAGTGAATCCTACGAGCAGTACTTC.

DNA of the CDR3: TGTGCCAGCAGCGTAACAGAGACTACTTATGGCTACACCTTC. This encodes CASSVTETTYGYTF. The chain is built from TRBV9 and TRBJ1-2; D uncertain. The CDR3 extends over 14 amino acids. Germline-derived CDR1 and CDR2 are SGDLS and YYNGEE. Trimming removed 1 base from V and 5 bases from J, with 12 bases in between. Using reference TRBV9 and TRBJ1-2 for the parts outside the CDR3, the full variable domain is DSGVTQTPKHLITATGQRVTLRCSPRSGDLSVYWYQQSLDQGLQFLIQYYNGEERAKGNILERFSAQQFPDLHSELNLSSLELGDSALYFCASSVTETTYGYTFGSGTRLTVV.

J is TRBJ1-1 and V is TRBV30; 7 bases are a match to TRBD1. Per germline, CDR1 GTSNPN and CDR2 SVGIG (reference sequence). The CDR3 spans 14 residues. Trimming removed 0 bases from V and 4 bases from J; junction bases left unmatched: 5. The CDR3 region is CAWSVSRGITEAFF. The CDR3, as DNA: TGTGCCTGGAGTGTGAGCAGGGGGATCACTGAAGCTTTCTTT.

The chain has TRBV9 and TRBJ2-7; 7 bases line up with TRBD2. CDR1 and CDR2 (germline): SGDLS, YYNGEE. The length of the CDR3 is 14 residues. V shed 0 bases, J shed 5 bases, and the junction held 5 bases outside the gene matches. CDR3 loop: CASSVGGRGDEQYF. The CDR3 DNA sequence: TGTGCCAGCAGCGTAGGGGGGAGGGGTGACGAGCAGTACTTC. Filled out from reference TRBV9 and TRBJ2-7, the complete variable domain reads DSGVTQTPKHLITATGQRVTLRCSPRSGDLSVYWYQQSLDQGLQFLIQYYNGEERAKGNILERFSAQQFPDLHSELNLSSLELGDSALYFCASSVGGRGDEQYFGPGTRLTVT.

J is TRBJ2-2 and V is TRBV2, with 10 bases matching TRBD1. Germline V gene lookup returns CDR1 SNHLY and CDR2 FYNNEI. The CDR3 runs to 16 residues. After removal of 7 bases from V and 6 bases from J, the junction contained 11 bases not matched to a gene. As DNA, the CDR3 is TGTGCCAGCACCTCCGCGGGACAGGGGAAGGCCGGGGAGCTGTTTTTT. It yields the protein CASTSAGQGKAGELFF.

The rearrangement joins TRBV29-1 to TRBJ1-4, with D maybe TRBD1 (6 bases). Germline V gene lookup returns CDR1 SQVTM and CDR2 ANQGSEA. The CDR3 consists of 14 residues. The V end was cut by 3 bases, the J end by 7 bases, with 15 bases between. The CDR3 DNA sequence: TGCAGCGTTGAGGGGGGGCCGGGCGGTGAAAAACTGTTTTTT. Its protein is CSVEGGPGGEKLFF.

V is TRBV9 and J is TRBJ2-5, with 7 bases lining up with TRBD2. Germline CDR1 and CDR2: SGDLS and YYNGEE. The CDR3 consists of 16 residues. The junction had 10 bases not matched to a gene; V was cut back by 4 bases and J by 1 base. The CDR3 sequence: CASSPRDYGSQETQYF. The DNA of the CDR3 is TGTGCCAGCAGCCCCCGGGACTACGGATCCCAAGAGACCCAGTACTTC.

The J gene is TRBJ1-1, the V gene TRBV10-3; TRBD1 is a possible D gene (5 bases). The CDR3 has 15 amino acids. Deletions cut 4 bases from V and 4 bases from J, with 16 bases between. In germline, CDR1 is ENHRY, CDR2 SYGVKD. The CDR3 DNA sequence: TGTGCCATCAGTGTGGTCGGGGGAGATGGCACTGAAGCTTTCTTT. It translates to CAISVVGGDGTEAFF.

This rearrangement joins TRBV30 to TRBJ1-2; 7 bases are shared with TRBD1. Germline CDR1 and CDR2: GTSNPN and SVGIG (reference sequence). V was pared by 3 bases and J by 4 bases, with 5 bases of the junction left unmatched. The CDR3 spans 13 residues. Written as DNA, the CDR3 is TGTGCCTGGAGCCTTCGACAGGGCTATGGCTACACCTTC. This encodes CAWSLRQGYGYTF.

This clone appeared once. The chain links TRBV5-1 to TRBJ2-2; tentatively, D is TRBD1 (5 bases). The ends were cut back, 0 bases at V and 1 base at J, with 7 bases in the middle. The CDR3 is 15 residues long. In germline, CDR1 is SGHRS, CDR2 YFSETQ. CDR3 sequence: CASSLVGVNTGELFF. Written as DNA, the CDR3 is TGCGCCAGCAGCTTGGTAGGGGTGAACACCGGGGAGCTGTTTTTT.

The CDR3 DNA is TGTGCCACCCCGGGGCGGGGGGGGACAGATACGCAGTATTTT. Protein product: CATPGRGGTDTQYF. This chain joins TRBV2 and TRBJ2-3; 9 nucleotides line up with TRBD2. Germline lookup yields CDR1 SNHLY and CDR2 FYNNEI. CDR3 size: 14 residues. The J segment lost 3 bases and the V segment lost 10 bases, leaving 8 bases of the junction unmatched.

The genes are TRBV7-2 and TRBJ2-3, with D maybe TRBD1 (6 bases). The CDR3 consists of 13 residues. The germline CDR1 and CDR2 sequences are SGHTA and FQGNSA. V was pared by 9 bases and J by 0 bases, with 10 bases between. The CDR3 DNA reads TGTGCCAGAGGGGGACCTAGCACAGATACGCAGTATTTT. Translation gives CARGGPSTDTQYF.

This clone has only a few counts. V and J are TRBV14 and TRBJ1-1; 8 bases map to TRBD1. V was clipped by 6 bases and J by 5 bases; unmatched bases: 5. CDR3 length: 13 residues. Germline-derived CDR1 and CDR2 are SGHDN and FVKESK. The CDR3 here is CASRGQGRTEAFF. The CDR3 coding sequence is TGTGCCAGCAGAGGACAGGGTAGGACTGAAGCTTTCTTT. The complete variable domain, with remaining parts taken from reference TRBV14 and TRBJ1-1, reads EAGVTQFPSHSVIEKGQTVTLRCDPISGHDNLYWYRRVMGKEIKFLLHFVKESKQDESGMPNNRFLAERTGGTYSTLKVQPAELEDSGVYFCASRGQGRTEAFFGQGTRLTVV.

This chain joins TRBV6-1 and TRBJ2-5; 11 bases map to TRBD2. Per germline, CDR1 MNHNS and CDR2 SASEGT. With V trimmed by 2 bases and J by 4 bases, 9 bases remained unmatched. The CDR3 consists of 17 residues. The CDR3 spells CASSELASGGTRETQYF. DNA for the CDR3: TGTGCCAGCAGTGAATTAGCTAGCGGGGGGACGCGAGAGACCCAGTACTTC.

V gene TRBV30 combines with J gene TRBJ1-1, with TRBD1 identical over 7 bases. The trim removed 2 bases at V and 4 bases at J, leaving 7 bases unmatched. The CDR3 is 14 residues long. Per the germline V gene, CDR1 is GTSNPN and CDR2 is SVGIG (reference sequence). The CDR3, as DNA: TGTGCCTGGAGTCCCCCAGGGGGGTCCACTGAAGCTTTCTTT. Its translation: CAWSPPGGSTEAFF.

The rearrangement joins TRBV11-2 to TRBJ2-1; maybe TRBD2 (5 bases). Trimming removed 0 bases from V and 9 bases from J, with 9 bases in between. The length of the CDR3 is 13 residues. Looked up from germline, CDR1 is SGHAT and CDR2 is FQNNGV. As DNA, the CDR3 is TGTGCCAGCAGCTTAGACCGGGATGGTGAGCAGTTCTTC. Amino acid sequence: CASSLDRDGEQFF.